This is a list of T cell receptor beta chains from one sample in a study of beta chain features in type 1 diabetes. Produced via immunoSEQ multiplex PCR; TCRdb's table is partial and in-frame only. The table lists about 300,000 clones, 13% of them singletons, with roughly 0.015% in the top ten. Sequences were obtained from naive CD4+ T cells from blood. All receptors derive from a woman younger than 35 with type 1 diabetes. Both conserved end residues are part of each CDR3. A D gene is named only where the DNA matches it firmly. A row's size may be missing; if present it is once, few, many or a size class.

>.|.|TRBV7-8|14|TRBJ2-5
CASSLRQRQETQYF
TGTGCCAGCAGCCTTAGACAGAGACAAGAGACCCAGTACTTC
>.|.|TRBV30|14|TRBJ1-2
CAWSGAGHGYGYTF
TGTGCCTGGAGTGGGGCAGGGCACGGCTATGGCTACACCTTC
>TRBD1|few|TRBV7-9|15|TRBJ2-1
CASSPTETGYNEQFF
TGTGCCAGCAGCCCTACAGAGACAGGGTATAATGAGCAGTTCTTC
>TRBD1|.|TRBV27|14|TRBJ1-2
CASSFTGVPGGYTF
TGTGCCAGCAGCTTCACAGGGGTCCCGGGAGGCTACACCTTC
>TRBD1|few|TRBV18|16|TRBJ2-5
CASSPTWTDRKETQYF
TGTGCCAGCTCACCGACATGGACGGACAGGAAAGAGACCCAGTACTTC
>TRBD2|few|TRBV19|17|TRBJ2-5
CASSTGTSGRIRETQYF
TGTGCCAGTAGTACCGGGACTAGCGGGAGGATCCGAGAGACCCAGTACTTC
>TRBD2|few|TRBV11-2|18|TRBJ2-5
CASSSSRLAGGGGKTQYF
TGTGCCAGCAGCTCATCTAGGCTAGCGGGAGGAGGGGGAAAGACCCAGTACTTC
>.|few|TRBV11-2|13|TRBJ2-3
CASRLSSTDTQYF
TGTGCCAGCAGACTATCTAGCACAGATACGCAGTATTTT
>.|.|TRBV4-3|13|TRBJ1-5
CASSQDTGQPQHF
TGCGCCAGCAGCCAAGATACAGGACAGCCCCAGCATTTT
>TRBD1|.|TRBV27|18|TRBJ2-6
CASKSVGQGRVGANVLTF
TGTGCCAGCAAATCCGTGGGACAGGGGAGAGTCGGGGCCAACGTCCTGACTTTC
>TRBD1|.|TRBV14|16|TRBJ1-2
CASSASTGAFISGYTF
TGTGCCAGCAGCGCCTCGACAGGGGCGTTCATCTCGGGCTACACCTTC
>TRBD2|few|TRBV9|13|TRBJ2-5
CASSPTSGETQYF
TGTGCCAGCAGCCCGACTAGCGGAGAGACCCAGTACTTC
>.|.|TRBV7-2|14|TRBJ2-5
CASSLNRGGETQYF
TGTGCCAGCAGCTTGAACAGGGGGGGAGAGACCCAGTACTTC
>TRBD1|few|TRBV18|14|TRBJ1-2
CASSAGGVGYGYTF
TGTGCCAGCTCAGCAGGGGGCGTAGGCTATGGCTACACCTTC
>.|.|TRBV30|11|TRBJ1-2
CAWSVQGGYTF
TGTGCCTGGAGTGTACAGGGCGGCTACACCTTC
>TRBD2|.|TRBV9|16|TRBJ2-3
CASSVGIAGPTDTQYF
TGTGCCAGCAGCGTAGGAATAGCGGGCCCCACAGATACGCAGTATTTT
>TRBD1|.|TRBV4-2|15|TRBJ1-4
CASSHFDRGQEKLFF
TGTGCCAGCAGCCACTTCGACAGGGGGCAAGAAAAACTGTTTTTT
>.|once|TRBV7-7|14|TRBJ2-5
CASSLAHLQETQYF
TGTGCCAGCAGCTTAGCACACCTCCAAGAGACCCAGTACTTC
>.|few|TRBV2|14|TRBJ2-2
CASSGEANTGELFF
TGTGCCAGCAGTGGGGAGGCGAACACCGGGGAGCTGTTTTTT
>TRBD2|.|TRBV5-1|15|TRBJ2-1
CASSLLTSGKDEQFF
TGCGCCAGCAGCTTGTTGACTAGCGGGAAGGATGAGCAGTTCTTC